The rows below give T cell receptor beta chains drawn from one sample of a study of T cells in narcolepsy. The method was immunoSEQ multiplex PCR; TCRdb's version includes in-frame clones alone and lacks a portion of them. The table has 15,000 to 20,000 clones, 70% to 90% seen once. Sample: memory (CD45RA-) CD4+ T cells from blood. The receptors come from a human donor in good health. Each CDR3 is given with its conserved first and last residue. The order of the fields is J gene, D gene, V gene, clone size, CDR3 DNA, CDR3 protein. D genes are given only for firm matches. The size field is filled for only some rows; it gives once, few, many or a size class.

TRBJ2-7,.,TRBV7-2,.,TGTGCCAGCAGCTTTTTTCATCGGTTAGGGGTGGACGAGCAGTACTTC,CASSFFHRLGVDEQYF
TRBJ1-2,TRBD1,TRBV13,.,TGTGCCAGCAGCGCAGGACAGGGATTTTATGGCTACACCTTC,CASSAGQGFYGYTF
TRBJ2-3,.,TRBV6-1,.,TGTGCCAGCAGTGAAGGCCGGACGGCCGGAGGTATAGATACGCAGTATTTT,CASSEGRTAGGIDTQYF
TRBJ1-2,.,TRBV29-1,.,TGCAGCGCCCACACGTTAGCCCCCTATGGCTACACCTTC,CSAHTLAPYGYTF
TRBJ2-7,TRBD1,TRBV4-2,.,TGTGCCAGCAGCCGCATGGGACAGCATTACGAGCAGTACTTC,CASSRMGQHYEQYF
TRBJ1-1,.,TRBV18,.,TGTGCCAGCTCACCAGACGGAGCAGGGACGAACACTGAAGCTTTCTTT,CASSPDGAGTNTEAFF
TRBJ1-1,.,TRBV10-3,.,TGTGCCATCAGTGACGCAGGGAATTCGAGGACTGAAGCTTTCTTT,CAISDAGNSRTEAFF
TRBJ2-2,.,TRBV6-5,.,TGTGCCAGCCGTGGACAGCCACTAGGTCCCGGGGAGCTGTTTTTT,CASRGQPLGPGELFF
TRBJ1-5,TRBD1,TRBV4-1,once,TGCGCCAGCAGCCAACAGGGACAGGGCTATCAGCCCCAGCATTTT,CASSQQGQGYQPQHF
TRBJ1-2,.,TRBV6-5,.,TGTGCCAGCAGTCCTAGGTCGGGAGGAGTCTATGGCTACACCTTC,CASSPRSGGVYGYTF
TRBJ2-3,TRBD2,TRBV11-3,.,TGTGCCAGCAGCTTAGAAGGGTTTTTCCGGGGGGGCACAGATACGCAGTATTTT,CASSLEGFFRGGTDTQYF
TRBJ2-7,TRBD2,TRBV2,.,TGTGCCAGCAGTCGTCCTTGGGCGGGGGGTTCATACGAGCAGTACTTC,CASSRPWAGGSYEQYF
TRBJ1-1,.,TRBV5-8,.,TGTGCCAGCAGCGTGGGACCCCGCAACACTGAAGCTTTCTTT,CASSVGPRNTEAFF
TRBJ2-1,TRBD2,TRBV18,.,TGTGCCAGCTCACCACGCGGGAGGGTCTACAATGAGCAGTTCTTC,CASSPRGRVYNEQFF
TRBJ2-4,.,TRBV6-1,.,TGTGCCAGCAGTGAACGAAGCAGGGGAGGAAACATTCAGTACTTC,CASSERSRGGNIQYF
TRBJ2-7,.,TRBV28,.,TGTGCCAGCAGCCAAGGGACGGTTAACTACGAGCAGTACTTC,CASSQGTVNYEQYF
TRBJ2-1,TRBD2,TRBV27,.,TGTGCCAGCAGTTCCAAAGCGGGGGACTACAATGAGCAGTTCTTC,CASSSKAGDYNEQFF
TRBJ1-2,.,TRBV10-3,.,TGTGCCATCAGCGGGGGCTTGAGGGCGAACTATGGCTACACCTTC,CAISGGLRANYGYTF
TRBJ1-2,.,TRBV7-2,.,TGTGCCAGCAGCTTAGCGTCAGGTTCCTATGGCTACACCTTC,CASSLASGSYGYTF
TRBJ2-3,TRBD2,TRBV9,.,TGTGCCAGCAGCGTATTAACTAGCGAAGGCACAGATACGCAGTATTTT,CASSVLTSEGTDTQYF
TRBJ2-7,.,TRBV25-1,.,TGTGCCAGCAGTGACGGTAGGCAAACCTACGAGCAGTACTTC,CASSDGRQTYEQYF
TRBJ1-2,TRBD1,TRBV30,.,TGTGCCTGGGACAGGGGGCATAACTATGGCTACACCTTC,CAWDRGHNYGYTF
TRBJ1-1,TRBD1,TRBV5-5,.,TGTGCCAGCAGCTTAACGACAGGGGGGAGAGCTTTCTTT,CASSLTTGGRAFF
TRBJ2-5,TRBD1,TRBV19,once,TGTGCCAGTAGTATAACCGGGACAGACCAAGAGACCCAGTACTTC,CASSITGTDQETQYF
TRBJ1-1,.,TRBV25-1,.,TGTGCCAGCAGTGACGGTAGACTGGAGACTGAAGCTTTCTTT,CASSDGRLETEAFF
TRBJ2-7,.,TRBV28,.,TGTGCCAGCGGTCGGACGGCTACCTACGAGCAGTACTTC,CASGRTATYEQYF
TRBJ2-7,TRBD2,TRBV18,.,TGTGCCAGCTCACCAGGGACTAGCGGAGCCTCCTACGAGCAGTACTTC,CASSPGTSGASYEQYF
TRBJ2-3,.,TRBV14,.,TGTGCCAGCAGCCGAGGCGGGGGCATCACAGATACGCAGTATTTT,CASSRGGGITDTQYF
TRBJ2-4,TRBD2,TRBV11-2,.,TGTGCCAGCAGCGCAACTAGCGGGGGAAACATTCAGTACTTC,CASSATSGGNIQYF
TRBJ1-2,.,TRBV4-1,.,TGCGCCAGCAGCCAAGAACCGGGACATAAAGGCTACACCTTC,CASSQEPGHKGYTF
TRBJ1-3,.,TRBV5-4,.,TGTGCCAGCAGCTCCACGACTGGAAACACCATATATTTT,CASSSTTGNTIYF
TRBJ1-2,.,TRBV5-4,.,TGTGCCAGCAGCTTGTACGGGGGATGGGGCCGTGGCTACACCTTC,CASSLYGGWGRGYTF